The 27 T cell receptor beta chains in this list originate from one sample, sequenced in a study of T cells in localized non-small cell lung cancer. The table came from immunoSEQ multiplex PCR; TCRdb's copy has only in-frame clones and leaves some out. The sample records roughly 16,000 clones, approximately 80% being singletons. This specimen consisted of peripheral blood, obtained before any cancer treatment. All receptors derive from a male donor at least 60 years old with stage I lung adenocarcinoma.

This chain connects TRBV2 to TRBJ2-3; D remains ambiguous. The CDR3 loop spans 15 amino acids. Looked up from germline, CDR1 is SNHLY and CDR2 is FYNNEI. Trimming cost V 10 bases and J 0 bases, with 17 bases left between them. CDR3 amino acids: CAIGGDTSSTDTQYF. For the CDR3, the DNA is TGTGCCATCGGTGGGGATACCTCTAGCACAGATACGCAGTATTTT.

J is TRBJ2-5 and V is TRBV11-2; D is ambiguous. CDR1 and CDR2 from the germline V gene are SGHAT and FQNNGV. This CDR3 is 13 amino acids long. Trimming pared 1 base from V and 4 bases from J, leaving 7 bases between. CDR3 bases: TGTGCCAGCAGCTTAGCCGGACCAGAGACCCAGTACTTC. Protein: CASSLAGPETQYF.

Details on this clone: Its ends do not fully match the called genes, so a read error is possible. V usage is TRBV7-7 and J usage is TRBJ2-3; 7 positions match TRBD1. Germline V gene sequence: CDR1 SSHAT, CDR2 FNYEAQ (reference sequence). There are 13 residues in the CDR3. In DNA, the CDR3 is TGTGCTAGCAGCTTAGACAGGGTGGGAACGCAGTATTTT. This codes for CASSLDRVGTQYF.

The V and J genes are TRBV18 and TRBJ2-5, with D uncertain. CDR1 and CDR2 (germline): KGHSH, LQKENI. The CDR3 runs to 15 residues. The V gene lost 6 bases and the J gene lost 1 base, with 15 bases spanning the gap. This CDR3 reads CASSPSEGSQETQYF. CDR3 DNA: TGTGCCAGCTCCCCGTCCGAAGGATCCCAAGAGACCCAGTACTTC. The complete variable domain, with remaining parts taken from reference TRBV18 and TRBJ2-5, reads NAGVMQNPRHLVRRRGQEARLRCSPMKGHSHVYWYRQLPEEGLKFMVYLQKENIIDESGMPKERFSAEFPKEGPSILRIQQVVRGDSAAYFCASSPSEGSQETQYFGPGTRLLVL.

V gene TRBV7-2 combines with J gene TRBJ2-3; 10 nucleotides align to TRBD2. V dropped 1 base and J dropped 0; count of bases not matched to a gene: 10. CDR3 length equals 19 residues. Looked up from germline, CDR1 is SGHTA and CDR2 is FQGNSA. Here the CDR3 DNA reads TGTGCCAGCAGCTTAGGACCGGGACTAGCGCACACTAGCACAGATACGCAGTATTTT. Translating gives CASSLGPGLAHTSTDTQYF.

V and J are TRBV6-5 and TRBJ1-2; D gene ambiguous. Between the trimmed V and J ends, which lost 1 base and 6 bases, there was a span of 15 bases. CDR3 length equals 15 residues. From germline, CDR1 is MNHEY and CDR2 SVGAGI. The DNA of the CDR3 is TGTGCCAGCAGTTACTATTCGAGGTTACAAGATGGCTACACCTTC. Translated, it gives CASSYYSRLQDGYTF.

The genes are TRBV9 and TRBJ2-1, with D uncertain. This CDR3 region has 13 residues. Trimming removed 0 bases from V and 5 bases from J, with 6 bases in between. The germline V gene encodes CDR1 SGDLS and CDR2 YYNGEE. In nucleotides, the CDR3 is TGTGCCAGCAGCGTAGGTCCTGACAATGAGCAGTTCTTC. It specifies CASSVGPDNEQFF. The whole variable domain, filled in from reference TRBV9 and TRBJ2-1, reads DSGVTQTPKHLITATGQRVTLRCSPRSGDLSVYWYQQSLDQGLQFLIQYYNGEERAKGNILERFSAQQFPDLHSELNLSSLELGDSALYFCASSVGPDNEQFFGPGTRLTVL.

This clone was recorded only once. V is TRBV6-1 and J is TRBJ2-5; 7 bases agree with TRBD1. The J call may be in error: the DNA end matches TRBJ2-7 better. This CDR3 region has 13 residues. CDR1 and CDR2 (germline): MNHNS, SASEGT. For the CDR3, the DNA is TGTGCCAGCGGGACAGTTGGATCCAACGAGCAGTACTTC. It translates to CASGTVGSNEQYF.

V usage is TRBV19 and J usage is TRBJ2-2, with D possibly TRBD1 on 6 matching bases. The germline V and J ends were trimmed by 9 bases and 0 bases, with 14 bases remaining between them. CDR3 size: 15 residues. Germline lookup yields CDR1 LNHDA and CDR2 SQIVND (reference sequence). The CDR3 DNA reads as TGTGCCAGCCGGAGTGGGGGCCCGAACACCGGGGAGCTGTTTTTT. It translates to CASRSGGPNTGELFF.

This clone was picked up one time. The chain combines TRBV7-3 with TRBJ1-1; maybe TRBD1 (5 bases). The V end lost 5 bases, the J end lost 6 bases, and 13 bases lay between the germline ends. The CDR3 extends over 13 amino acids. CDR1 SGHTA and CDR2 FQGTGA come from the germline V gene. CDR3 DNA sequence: TGTGCCAGCAGCAGCCTTGCAGGGCCTGAAGCTTTCTTT. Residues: CASSSLAGPEAFF. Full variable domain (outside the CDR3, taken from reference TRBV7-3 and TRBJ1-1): GAGVSQTPSNKVTEKGKYVELRCDPISGHTALYWYRQSLGQGPEFLIYFQGTGAADDSGLPNDRFFAVRPEGSVSTLKIQRTERGDSAVYLCASSSLAGPEAFFGQGTRLTVV.

The CDR3 is CASSQEGGLAGNNEQFF. The CDR3 DNA is TGTGCCAGCAGCCAAGAAGGGGGCCTAGCGGGAAACAATGAGCAGTTCTTC. The chain couples TRBV4-2 to TRBJ2-1, with 9 bases matching TRBD2. This CDR3 has 17 residues. J was trimmed by 5 bases and V by 0 bases; bases with no gene match: 8. Germline CDR1 reads LGHNA; CDR2 reads YNFKEQ.

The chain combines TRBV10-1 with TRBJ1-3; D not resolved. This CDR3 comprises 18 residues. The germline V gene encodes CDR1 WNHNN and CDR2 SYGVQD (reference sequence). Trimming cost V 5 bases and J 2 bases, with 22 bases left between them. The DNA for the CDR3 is TGCGCCAGCAGTATCGTGGGTGACGGGTCAGGACCTGGAAACACCATATATTTT. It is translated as CASSIVGDGSGPGNTIYF.

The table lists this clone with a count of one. The CDR3, as DNA: TGCGCCAGCAGCCCTTTCCCAGGGGGTGAGCAGCCCCAGCATTTT. Encoded protein: CASSPFPGGEQPQHF. V and J are TRBV4-1 and TRBJ1-5; 7 bases align to TRBD1. The germline gives CDR1 MGHRA, CDR2 YSYEKL. The CDR3 totals 15 residues. Trimming took 4 bases from V and 7 from J; bases not matched to a gene: 10.

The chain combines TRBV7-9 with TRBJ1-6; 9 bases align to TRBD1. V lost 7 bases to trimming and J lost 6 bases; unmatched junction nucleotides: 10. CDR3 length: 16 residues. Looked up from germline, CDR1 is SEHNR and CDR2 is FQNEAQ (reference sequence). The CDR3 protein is CASNPDRGPSNSPLHF. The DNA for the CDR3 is TGTGCCAGCAACCCGGACAGGGGACCGTCTAATTCACCCCTCCACTTT. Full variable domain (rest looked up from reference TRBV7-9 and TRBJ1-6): DTGVSQNPRHKITKRGQNVTFRCDPISEHNRLYWYRQTLGQGPEFLTYFQNEAQLEKSRLLSDRFSAERPKGSFSTLEIQRTEQGDSAMYLCASNPDRGPSNSPLHFGNGTRLTVT.

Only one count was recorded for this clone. The CDR3, as DNA: TGTGCCAGCAGCTTTGCCGGGGACTACGAGCAGTACTTC. Amino acids: CASSFAGDYEQYF. This chain links TRBV7-8 with TRBJ2-7; perhaps TRBD2 as D (5 bases). Germline loops: CDR1 SGHVS, CDR2 FQNEAQ. The CDR3 has 13 amino acids. Trimming removed 3 bases at V and 3 bases at J, with 9 bases between.

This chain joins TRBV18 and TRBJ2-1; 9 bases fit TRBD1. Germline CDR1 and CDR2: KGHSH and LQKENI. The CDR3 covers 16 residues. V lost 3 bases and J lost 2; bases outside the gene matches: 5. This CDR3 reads CASSPADRGTYNEQFF. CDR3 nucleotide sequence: TGTGCCAGCTCACCCGCCGACAGGGGGACCTACAATGAGCAGTTCTTC.

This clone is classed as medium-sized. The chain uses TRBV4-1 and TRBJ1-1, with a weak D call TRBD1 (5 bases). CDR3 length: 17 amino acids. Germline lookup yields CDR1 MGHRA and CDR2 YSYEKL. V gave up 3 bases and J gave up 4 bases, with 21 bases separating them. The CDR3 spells CASSHGTVRWDGTEAFF. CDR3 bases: TGCGCCAGCAGCCACGGGACCGTGAGATGGGATGGCACTGAAGCTTTCTTT.

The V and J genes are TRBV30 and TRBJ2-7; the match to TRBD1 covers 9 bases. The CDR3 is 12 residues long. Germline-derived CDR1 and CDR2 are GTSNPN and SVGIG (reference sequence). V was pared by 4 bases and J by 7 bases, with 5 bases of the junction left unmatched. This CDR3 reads CAWKTGQGEQYF. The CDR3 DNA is TGTGCCTGGAAGACCGGACAGGGGGAGCAGTACTTC.

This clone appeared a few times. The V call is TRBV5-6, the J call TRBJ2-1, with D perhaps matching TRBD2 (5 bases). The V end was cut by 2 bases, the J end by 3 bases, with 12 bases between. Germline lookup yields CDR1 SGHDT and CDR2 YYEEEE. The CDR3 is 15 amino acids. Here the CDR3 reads CASSFSGNDYNEQFF. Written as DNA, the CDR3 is TGTGCCAGCAGCTTCTCGGGGAACGACTACAATGAGCAGTTCTTC.

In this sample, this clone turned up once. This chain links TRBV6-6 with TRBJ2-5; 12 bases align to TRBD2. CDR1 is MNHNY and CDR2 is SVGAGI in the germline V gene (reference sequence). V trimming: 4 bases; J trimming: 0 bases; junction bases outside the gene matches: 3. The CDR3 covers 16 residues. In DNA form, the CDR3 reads TGTGCCAGCAGTTGGGGGACTAGCGGGTACCAAGAGACCCAGTACTTC. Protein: CASSWGTSGYQETQYF.

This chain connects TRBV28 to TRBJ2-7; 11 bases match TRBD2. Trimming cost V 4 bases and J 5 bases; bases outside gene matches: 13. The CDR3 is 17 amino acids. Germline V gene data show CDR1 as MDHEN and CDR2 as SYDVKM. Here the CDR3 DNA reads TGTGCCAGCAGTTGGACTAGCGGGTTGCTCTTAGTAGACGAGCAGTACTTC. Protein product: CASSWTSGLLLVDEQYF. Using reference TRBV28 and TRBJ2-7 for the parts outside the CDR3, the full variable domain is DVKVTQSSRYLVKRTGEKVFLECVQDMDHENMFWYRQDPGLGLRLIYFSYDVKMKEKGDIPEGYSVSREKKERFSLILESASTNQTSMYLCASSWTSGLLLVDEQYFGPGTRLTVT.

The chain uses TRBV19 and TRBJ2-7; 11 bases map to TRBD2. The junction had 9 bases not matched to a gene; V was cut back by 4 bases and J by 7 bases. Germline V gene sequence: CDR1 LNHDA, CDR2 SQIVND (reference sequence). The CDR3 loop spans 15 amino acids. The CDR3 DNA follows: TGTGCCAGTAGTAAACTAGCGGGAGTCGCAGGGGAGCAGTACTTC. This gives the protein CASSKLAGVAGEQYF.

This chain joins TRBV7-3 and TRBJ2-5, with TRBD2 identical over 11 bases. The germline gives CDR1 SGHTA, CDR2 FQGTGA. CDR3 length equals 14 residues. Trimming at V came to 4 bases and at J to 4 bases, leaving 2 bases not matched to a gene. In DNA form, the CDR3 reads TGTGCCAGCAGCTCCGGACTAGCGGGAGAGACCCAGTACTTC. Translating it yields CASSSGLAGETQYF.

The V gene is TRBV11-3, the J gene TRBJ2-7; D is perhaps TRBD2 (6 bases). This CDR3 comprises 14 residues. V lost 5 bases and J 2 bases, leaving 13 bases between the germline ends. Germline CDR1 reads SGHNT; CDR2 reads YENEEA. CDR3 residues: CASSRGTDTYEQYF. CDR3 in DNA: TGTGCCAGCAGCCGCGGGACCGATACCTACGAGCAGTACTTC.

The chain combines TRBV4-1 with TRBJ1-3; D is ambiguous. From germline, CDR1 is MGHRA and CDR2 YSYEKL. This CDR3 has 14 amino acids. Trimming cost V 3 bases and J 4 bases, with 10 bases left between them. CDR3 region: CASSQEGRGNTIYF. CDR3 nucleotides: TGCGCCAGCAGCCAGGAAGGGCGAGGAAACACCATATATTTT.

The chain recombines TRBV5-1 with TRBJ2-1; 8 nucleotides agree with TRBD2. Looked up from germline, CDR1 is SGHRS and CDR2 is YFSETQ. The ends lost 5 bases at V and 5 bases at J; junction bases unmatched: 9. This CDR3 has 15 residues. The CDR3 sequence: CASSSTSGPDNEQFF. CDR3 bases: TGCGCCAGCAGTTCTACTAGCGGCCCCGACAATGAGCAGTTCTTC. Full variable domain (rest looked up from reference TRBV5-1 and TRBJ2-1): KAGVTQTPRYLIKTRGQQVTLSCSPISGHRSVSWYQQTPGQGLQFLFEYFSETQRNKGNFPGRFSGRQFSNSRSEMNVSTLELGDSALYLCASSSTSGPDNEQFFGPGTRLTVL.

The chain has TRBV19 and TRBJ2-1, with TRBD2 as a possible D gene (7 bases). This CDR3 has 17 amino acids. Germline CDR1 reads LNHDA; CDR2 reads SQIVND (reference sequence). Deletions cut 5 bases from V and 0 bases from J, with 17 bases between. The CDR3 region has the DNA TGTGCCAGTAGTCCTCCCCTGCGGGGGCGCTCCTACAATGAGCAGTTCTTC. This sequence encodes CASSPPLRGRSYNEQFF.